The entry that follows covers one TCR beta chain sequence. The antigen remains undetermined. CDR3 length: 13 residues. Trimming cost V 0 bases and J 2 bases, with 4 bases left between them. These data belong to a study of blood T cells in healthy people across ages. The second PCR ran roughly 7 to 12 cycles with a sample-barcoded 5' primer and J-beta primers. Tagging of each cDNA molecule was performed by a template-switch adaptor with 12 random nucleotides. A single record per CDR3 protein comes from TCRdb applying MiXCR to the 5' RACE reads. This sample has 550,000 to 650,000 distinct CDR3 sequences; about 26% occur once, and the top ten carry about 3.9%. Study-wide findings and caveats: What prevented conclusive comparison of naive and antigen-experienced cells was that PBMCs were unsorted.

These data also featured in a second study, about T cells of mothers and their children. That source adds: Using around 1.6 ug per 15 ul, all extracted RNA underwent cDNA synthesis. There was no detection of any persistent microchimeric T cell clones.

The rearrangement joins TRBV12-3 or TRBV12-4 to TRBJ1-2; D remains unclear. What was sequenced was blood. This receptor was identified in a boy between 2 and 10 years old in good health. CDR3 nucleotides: TGTGCCAGCAGTTTAGCGAGCAACTATGGCTACACCTTC. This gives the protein CASSLASNYGYTF.